Below, 20 T cell receptor beta chains from the same sample are listed, as sequenced in a study of response to subunit inactivated influenza vaccine. TCRdb re-analysed the RT-PCR reads in MiXCR, keeping a single row per CDR3 protein. This sample carries about 500,000 distinct CDR3 sequences, approximately 17% of them seen once, and the ten largest clones take over 2.5%. Sequenced material: CD4+ T cells sorted from PBMCs, taken around 25 months after vaccination. These receptors were collected from a man aged 45-69 years who received an inactivated influenza vaccine.

The genes are TRBV4-2 and TRBJ2-7, with 13 bases matching TRBD2. This CDR3 comprises 16 residues. V was pared by 0 bases and J by 7 bases, with 6 bases of the junction left unmatched. Germline assignment: CDR1 LGHNA and CDR2 YNFKEQ. The CDR3 reads CASSQELAGGPREQYF. In nucleotides, the CDR3 is TGTGCCAGCAGCCAAGAACTAGCGGGAGGGCCCCGGGAGCAGTACTTC.

In this sample, this clonotype turned up a few times. The V call is TRBV5-1, the J call TRBJ1-1, with 9 bases identical to TRBD1. The CDR3 is made up of 15 amino acids. After removal of 2 bases from V and 4 bases from J, the junction contained 6 bases not matched to a gene. CDR1 and CDR2 from the germline V gene are SGHRS and YFSETQ. CDR3 sequence: CASSLGTGLSTEAFF. In DNA form, the CDR3 reads TGCGCCAGCAGCTTAGGGACAGGGCTTTCCACTGAAGCTTTCTTT.

This clonotype has at least ten counts. The chain recombines TRBV10-3 with TRBJ2-5; the D is unclear. V was clipped by 5 bases and J by 6 bases, with 13 bases between them. This CDR3 is 13 amino acids long. Germline assignment: CDR1 ENHRY and CDR2 SYGVKD. For the CDR3, the DNA is TGTGCCATCAGTTTAGACATTCAGCAGACCCAGTACTTC. Encoded protein: CAISLDIQQTQYF.

This clonotype showed up just a few times. The chain links TRBV20-1 to TRBJ1-2; tentatively, D is TRBD1 (5 bases). Germline CDR1 reads DFQATT; CDR2 reads SNEGSKA (reference sequence). CDR3 length: 17 residues. V was cut by 0 bases and J by 0 bases, with 17 bases left in between. The CDR3 region is CSARDRGAGSSNYGYTF. For the CDR3, the DNA is TGCAGTGCTAGAGATCGGGGAGCAGGGAGTTCTAACTATGGCTACACCTTC.

The chain joins TRBV7-2 to TRBJ2-3; D gene uncertain. The CDR3 has 12 residues. Germline V CDR1 and CDR2: SGHTA, FQGNSA. Deletions cut 3 bases from V and 4 bases from J, with 5 bases between. CDR3 loop: CASSFSADTQYF. The CDR3 nucleotides are TGTGCCAGCAGCTTTTCCGCAGATACGCAGTATTTT.

This rearrangement joins TRBV10-3 to TRBJ2-3, with 8 bases fitting TRBD1. V gave up 5 bases and J gave up 5 bases; unmatched junction bases: 6. Per germline, CDR1 ENHRY and CDR2 SYGVKD. This CDR3 has 14 residues. CDR3 loop: CAISLDRAVDTQYF. CDR3 bases: TGTGCCATCAGTCTGGACAGGGCCGTAGATACGCAGTATTTT.

The rearrangement joins TRBV5-4 to TRBJ2-7; the D call may be TRBD1 or TRBD2 (5 bases each). CDR3 length: 14 amino acids. Germline loops: CDR1 SGHNT, CDR2 YYREEE (reference sequence). The V end was cut by 1 base, the J end by 5 bases, with 13 bases between. CDR3 DNA: TGTGCCAGCAGCTTGAGCGGCAGGGTCCACGAGCAGTACTTC. Protein product: CASSLSGRVHEQYF.

V usage is TRBV28 and J usage is TRBJ2-2; D is tentatively TRBD1 or TRBD2 (5 bases each). The length of the CDR3 is 14 residues. Germline V CDR1 and CDR2: MDHEN, SYDVKM. Trimming removed 3 bases at V and 3 bases at J, with 8 bases between. The CDR3: CASSLGTHTGELFF. In DNA form, the CDR3 reads TGTGCCAGCAGTTTGGGGACGCACACCGGGGAGCTGTTTTTT.

As for this clonotype: Its ends do not fully match the called genes, so a read error is possible. V is TRBV7-8 and J is TRBJ1-1; 8 nucleotides line up with TRBD1. This CDR3 comprises 14 residues. Germline V lookup: CDR1 SGHVS, CDR2 FQNEAQ. CDR3 sequence (DNA): TGTGCCAGCAGCCTAGCCCCACAGGGGGCTGAAGCTTTCTTT. As protein: CASSLAPQGAEAFF.

This clonotype came up a few times. V and J are TRBV3-1 and TRBJ2-7; possibly TRBD2 for D (5 bases). There are 17 residues in the CDR3. Germline assignment: CDR1 LGHDT and CDR2 YNNKEL (reference sequence). V was shortened by 3 bases and J by 3 bases, with 21 bases between the two germline ends. The CDR3 DNA reads TGTGCCAGCAGCCAGAGCGGTTTGAGGCAGACACGCTACGAGCAGTACTTC. It codes for CASSQSGLRQTRYEQYF.

This chain links TRBV7-9 with TRBJ2-3; the match to TRBD2 covers 8 bases. Germline CDR1 and CDR2: SEHNR and FQNEAQ (reference sequence). V lost 1 base and J lost 0; bases outside the gene matches: 6. The CDR3 has 17 residues. CDR3 residues: CASSLGIAGTSTDTQYF. CDR3 sequence (DNA): TGTGCCAGCAGCTTAGGAATAGCGGGGACTAGCACAGATACGCAGTATTTT.

The genes are TRBV2 and TRBJ1-5; tentative D call: TRBD1 (6 bases). CDR1 is SNHLY and CDR2 is FYNNEI in the germline V gene. Trimming stripped 8 bases from V and 10 bases from J, with 18 bases between. This CDR3 spans 13 amino acids. The CDR3: CASQFDGTNPQHF. The CDR3, as DNA: TGTGCCAGCCAGTTCGACGGGACAAATCCCCAGCATTTT.

This clonotype was picked up many times. The rearrangement uses TRBV12-3 or TRBV12-4 and TRBJ1-1; a possible D gene is TRBD1 (5 bases). This CDR3 is 13 amino acids long. V lost 6 bases and J 3 bases, leaving 11 bases between the germline ends. Here the CDR3 DNA reads TGTGCCAGCAGAGCGGGACTTTACACTGAAGCTTTCTTT. As protein: CASRAGLYTEAFF.

This clonotype was detected many times. The rearrangement uses TRBV4-3 and TRBJ2-2; D gene uncertain. This CDR3 region has 15 residues. The V gene lost 0 bases and the J gene lost 1 base, with 6 bases spanning the gap. The germline CDR1 and CDR2 sequences are LGHNA and YSLEER. The CDR3 nucleotides are TGCGCCAGCAGCCAAGATATGAGGAACACCGGGGAGCTGTTTTTT. This gives the protein CASSQDMRNTGELFF.

On this clonotype itself: A read error is possible here, since a much larger clone lies one base away. The V call is TRBV4-1, the J call TRBJ2-5; maybe TRBD1 (5 bases). Germline V gives CDR1 MGHRA, CDR2 YSYEKL. The CDR3 is 15 residues long. V was trimmed by 0 bases and J by 5 bases, leaving 13 bases between them. For the CDR3, the DNA is TGCGCCAGCAGCCAAGATCAAGGGGTCGGGGAGACCCAGTACTTC. This sequence encodes CASSQDQGVGETQYF.

The chain has TRBV10-2 and TRBJ1-4; D perhaps matches TRBD1 (5 bases). The CDR3 loop spans 15 amino acids. CDR1 is WSHSY, CDR2 SAAADI, per germline. V lost 5 bases and J 0 bases, leaving 10 bases between the germline ends. CDR3 sequence (DNA): TGCGCCAGCAGTCGAGGGGCAGCAACTAATGAAAAACTGTTTTTT. It encodes CASSRGAATNEKLFF.

V gene TRBV6-1 combines with J gene TRBJ1-5, with TRBD1 as a possible D gene (5 bases). The CDR3 has 16 residues. The germline CDR1 and CDR2 sequences are MNHNS and SASEGT. V was trimmed by 3 bases and J by 2 bases, leaving 14 bases between them. The CDR3 sequence is CASSELGRVGNQPQHF. In DNA form, the CDR3 reads TGTGCCAGCAGTGAGTTAGGCAGGGTGGGCAATCAGCCCCAGCATTTT.

This clonotype was found a few times. V gene TRBV7-9 combines with J gene TRBJ2-5, with D perhaps TRBD2 (6 bases). CDR1 and CDR2 (germline): SEHNR, FQNEAQ (reference sequence). V was shortened by 1 base and J by 4 bases, with 13 bases between the two germline ends. The CDR3 runs to 15 residues. CDR3 sequence: CASSLGGSGGETQYF. CDR3 coding DNA: TGTGCCAGCAGCTTAGGAGGGTCCGGGGGAGAGACCCAGTACTTC.

The J gene is TRBJ1-1, the V gene TRBV10-3, with D hard to call. In germline, CDR1 is ENHRY, CDR2 SYGVKD. This CDR3 region has 12 residues. V lost 3 bases and J lost 7, with 9 bases in between. CDR3 DNA: TGTGCCATCAGTGACTTGGGAGTTGAAGCTTTCTTT. It codes for CAISDLGVEAFF.

Details on this clonotype: This may be a read error, as it is one base from a much larger clone. This chain links TRBV20-1 with TRBJ2-1, with 8 bases matching TRBD2. This CDR3 contains 15 residues. With 6 bases clipped from V and 6 bases from J, the junction kept 13 bases outside the gene matches. CDR1 and CDR2 (germline): DFQATT, SNEGSKA (reference sequence). CDR3: CSAHEADGRANEQFF. The DNA of the CDR3 is TGCAGTGCCCATGAAGCCGACGGGAGGGCCAATGAGCAGTTCTTC.